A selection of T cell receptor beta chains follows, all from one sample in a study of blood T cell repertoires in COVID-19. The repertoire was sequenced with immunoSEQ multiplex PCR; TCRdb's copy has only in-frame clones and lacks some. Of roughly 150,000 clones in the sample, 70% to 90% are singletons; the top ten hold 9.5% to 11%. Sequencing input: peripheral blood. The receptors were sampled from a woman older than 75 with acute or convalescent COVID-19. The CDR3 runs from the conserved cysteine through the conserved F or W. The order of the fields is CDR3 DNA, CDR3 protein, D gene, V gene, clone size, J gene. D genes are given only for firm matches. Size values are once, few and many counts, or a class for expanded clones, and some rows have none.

cdr3_nt: TGCGCCAGCAGCCAAGATCGTAACAACCGGGGCTATGGCTACACCTTC
cdr3_aa: CASSQDRNNRGYGYTF
d_call: NA
v_call: TRBV4-1
clone_size: once
j_call: TRBJ1-2

cdr3_nt: TGTGCCAGCAGAACAGGGTGGAACACTGAAGCTTTCTTT
cdr3_aa: CASRTGWNTEAFF
d_call: NA
v_call: TRBV5-6
clone_size: once
j_call: TRBJ1-1

cdr3_nt: TGTGCCAGCACTAAGACGGGGGGCACTGAAGCTTTCTTT
cdr3_aa: CASTKTGGTEAFF
d_call: NA
v_call: TRBV6-5
clone_size: NA
j_call: TRBJ1-1

cdr3_nt: TGTGCCAGCAGCCACGGGACAGGGGCAGATACGCAGTATTTT
cdr3_aa: CASSHGTGADTQYF
d_call: TRBD1
v_call: TRBV7-2
clone_size: NA
j_call: TRBJ2-3

cdr3_nt: TGTGCCAGCTCACCACCGTCCAGCTACGAGCAGTACTTC
cdr3_aa: CASSPPSSYEQYF
d_call: NA
v_call: TRBV18
clone_size: NA
j_call: TRBJ2-7

cdr3_nt: TGTGCCAGCAGCTTGGTCGTGGAGACCCAGTACTTC
cdr3_aa: CASSLVVETQYF
d_call: NA
v_call: TRBV5-8
clone_size: NA
j_call: TRBJ2-5

cdr3_nt: TGTGCCAGCAGCCAAGGCGGACAGGGCGGGGAGACCCAGTACTTC
cdr3_aa: CASSQGGQGGETQYF
d_call: TRBD1
v_call: TRBV4-2
clone_size: NA
j_call: TRBJ2-5

cdr3_nt: TGTGCCAGCAGGTCGTTCCGGACAGGGGGCTTTCATTTT
cdr3_aa: CASRSFRTGGFHF
d_call: TRBD1
v_call: TRBV2
clone_size: NA
j_call: TRBJ2-3

cdr3_nt: TGTGCCAGCAGCTCCCTAGCGGGGGGGCCAGGTAATGAGCAGTTCTTC
cdr3_aa: CASSSLAGGPGNEQFF
d_call: TRBD2
v_call: TRBV7-3
clone_size: NA
j_call: TRBJ2-1

cdr3_nt: TGTGCCAGCACCCCAGGGGGCAGGGACTCCTATGGCTACACCTTC
cdr3_aa: CASTPGGRDSYGYTF
d_call: TRBD1
v_call: TRBV7-2
clone_size: NA
j_call: TRBJ1-2